The entry that follows covers one T cell receptor beta chain sequence. Its antigen remains unidentified. Per-base quality was not reported, and no clone a single base away is much larger than it. The immunoSEQ Assay, which uses bias-controlled multiplex PCR amplification of genomic DNA, was used to profile TCRbeta CDR3 regions. Per the source publication's procedure: The absolute abundance of each unique TCRbeta CDR3 region was quantified after sequences were collapsed and filtered. Differential abundance was tested with a binomial (Fisher-equivalent) model and with a beta-binomial model adding time-dependent variance fitted from healthy donors. Clones with fewer than 5 combined templates were excluded, and clones with Benjamini-Hochberg FDR below 0.01 were called differentially abundant. Beta-binomial variance was modeled as a function of total template count across the two samples using the form v = (b*log(k)+a)^2. This is the immuneACCESS table as TCRdb keeps it, with only in-frame sequences that have V and J called. A part of the clones is gone; compared with another copy, unresolved V genes explain less than half, and the rest is unexplained. V and J calls plus clone size are reproduced from that table; the DNA served to infer D and trimming. The sample yields around 66,000 clones; more than 75% were counted once. The ten largest account for 4.7% of the sample.

The data stem from a study of identifying expanded T cells in peripheral blood (dated by TCRdb to about 2019). About the study as a whole: Technical replicates were generated by sequencing separate aliquots of the same genomic DNA pool, with four replicates compared pairwise. What the authors observed across the whole study: The beta-binomial model significantly reduced the number of clones called differentially abundant and the false-positive rate across all healthy-donor time intervals. Across all healthy donors, variance in clone template counts between roughly 2-week samples was found to increase significantly with total template count. Between technical replicates the binomial model flagged approximately 1.2 differentially abundant clones, whereas over approximately two weeks the binomial model flagged about 16.4 and over approximately 4 weeks around 20. The authors expected that biological variance in healthy repertoires might rise further over much longer intervals, such as months to years.

CDR3 length: 19 amino acids, cysteine to phenylalanine. CDR3 DNA only is kept here, 57 bases in frame from base 1. V has 0 bases trimmed and J has 0 bases trimmed; junction bases matching no gene number 12. During the collection period, no infections or other immune events were recorded for the healthy donors. Healthy-donor blood repertoires served as a training cohort to calibrate time-dependent variance in a beta-binomial model of T-cell clone differential abundance. The training cohort included approximately ten healthy donors, of whom 3 were female and 7 were male. The donors were between roughly 25 and 65 years old, with an average age of roughly 40 years. Obtained from a commercial supplier, whole blood was collected from each healthy donor at three time points set two to three weeks apart. For immunosequencing, genomic DNA was extracted from unsorted whole blood.

The rearrangement joined TRBV23-1 to TRBJ2-7; TRBD1 matches 9 bases in the middle. TRBV23-1 carries the ORF label, with uncertain function. This TCR was sampled from a person aged 18 to 70 in good health. Sequenced sample: blood. The CDR3 loop reads CASSQSKGQGPPSSYEQYF. The sequenced DNA is TGCGCCAGCAGTCAATCTAAGGGACAGGGCCCCCCGAGCTCCTACGAGCAGTACTTC.